This T cell receptor (beta chain) originates from a study of Ad26.COV2.S vaccination and SARS-CoV-2 variants. Whole-study results and caveats: Participants given vaccine showed non-spike TCR breadth similar to that of placebo recipients. Analyses of TCR breadth and depth may have underestimated total T cell responses.

Per the germline V gene, CDR1 is LGHNA and CDR2 is YSLEER. Trimming pared 4 bases from V and 2 bases from J, leaving 12 bases between. This CDR3 spans 14 amino acids. Of note for this clone: The antigen is unknown.

Clones were sequenced by immunoSEQ multiplex PCR, and TCRdb holds only the in-frame ones, with some missing. Seen here are about 680,000 clones, more than 80% observed once, and the top ten hold approximately 1.5%. Specified treatment: roughly 20 received Ad26.COV2.S at low or high dose, single or two shots; about 5 received placebo; per-sample allocation not given. The study sampled participants on day 63 after the first vaccine or placebo injection. Wuhan-strain SARS-CoV-2 spike was expressed by the Ad26 vector that made up the vaccine. The origin of this receptor is a person aged 18-65 years who received the Ad26.COV2.S COVID-19 vaccine or a placebo. Sequences were derived from peripheral blood, sampled in a trial of Ad26.COV2.S vaccine versus placebo. This chain connects TRBV4-3 to TRBJ2-7, with D possibly TRBD2 on 7 matching bases. For the CDR3, the DNA is TGCGCCAGCAGCCCCCAGGGGAGGGCCTACGAGCAGTACTTC. This translates into CASSPQGRAYEQYF.